Each of the 9 T cell receptor beta chains below was sequenced from the same sample in a study of blood T cell repertoires in COVID-19. Assay used: immunoSEQ multiplex PCR; TCRdb lists only in-frame clones, some missing. The sample has more than 140,000 clones, approximately 80% seen once. Specimen: peripheral blood. The receptors stem from a woman aged 50 to 65 in a cohort sampled during active or convalescent COVID-19.

The chain is built from TRBV7-2 and TRBJ1-2; 8 nucleotides agree with TRBD1. The CDR3 runs 15 residues. With V trimmed by 2 bases and J by 6 bases, 8 bases remained unmatched. Germline V gene data show CDR1 as SGHTA and CDR2 as FQGNSA. The CDR3 DNA is TGTGCCAGCAGCTTATTCCGCAGGGGGCAAGATGGCTACACCTTC. Residues: CASSLFRRGQDGYTF. The variable domain in full, with the rest retrieved from reference TRBV7-2 and TRBJ1-2, is GAGVSQSPSNKVTEKGKDVELRCDPISGHTALYWYRQSLGQGLEFLIYFQGNSAPDKSGLPSDRFSAERTGGSVSTLTIQRTQQEDSAVYLCASSLFRRGQDGYTFGSGTRLTVV.

This chain connects TRBV6-1 to TRBJ1-1; D gene unclear. The ends were cut back, 2 bases at V and 8 bases at J, with 15 bases in the middle. Germline-derived CDR1 and CDR2 are MNHNS and SASEGT. This CDR3 has 14 residues. CDR3 nucleotides: TGTGCCAGCAGTGAAAATTCGGAGGGTACGGAAGCTTTCTTT. This translates into CASSENSEGTEAFF.

This clone was counted between two and nine times. The rearrangement joins TRBV29-1 to TRBJ1-1; D remains ambiguous. The length of the CDR3 is 13 residues. Trimming shortened V by 6 bases and J by 1 base, and 12 bases separated the two germline ends. Per germline, CDR1 SQVTM and CDR2 ANQGSEA. CDR3: CSVAATPNTEAFF. The CDR3 region has the DNA TGCAGCGTGGCCGCCACACCGAACACTGAAGCTTTCTTT. Filled out from reference TRBV29-1 and TRBJ1-1, the complete variable domain reads SAVISQKPSRDICQRGTSLTIQCQVDSQVTMMFWYRQQPGQSLTLIATANQGSEATYESGFVIDKFPISRPNLTFSTLTVSNMSPEDSSIYLCSVAATPNTEAFFGQGTRLTVV.

The chain uses TRBV7-4 and TRBJ1-2; 7 bases line up with TRBD1. V was pared by 5 bases and J by 0 bases, with 12 bases of the junction left unmatched. The CDR3 runs to 17 residues. Germline assignment: CDR1 SGHVT and CDR2 SQSDAQ. CDR3 nucleotide sequence: TGTGCCAGCAGCCCTTGTGACAGGGCCGGGGCTAACTATGGCTACACCTTC. Protein sequence: CASSPCDRAGANYGYTF.

This clone was seen just once. The chain links TRBV7-8 to TRBJ2-5; D is uncertain. The V and J ends lost 1 base and 3 bases respectively, with 6 bases between them. The CDR3 has 13 residues. CDR1 and CDR2 from the germline V gene are SGHVS and FQNEAQ. The CDR3 DNA is TGTGCCAGCAGCTTAGGGTCGGAAGAGACCCAGTACTTC. Translating it yields CASSLGSEETQYF.

The chain is built from TRBV5-1 and TRBJ2-7; 9 bases map to TRBD1. CDR1 is SGHRS and CDR2 is YFSETQ in the germline V gene. The CDR3 has 13 amino acids. V gave up 4 bases and J gave up 4 bases; unmatched junction bases: 3. The CDR3 protein is CASSPDRGYEQYF. CDR3 nucleotides: TGCGCCAGCAGCCCGGACAGGGGTTACGAGCAGTACTTC.

V is TRBV5-6 and J is TRBJ2-2; D is undetermined. Germline CDR1 and CDR2: SGHDT and YYEEEE. The germline V and J ends were trimmed by 2 bases and 1 base, with 6 bases remaining between them. The CDR3 runs to 14 residues. The CDR3 loop is CASSFRGNTGELFF. The CDR3 coding sequence is TGTGCCAGCAGCTTTCGAGGGAACACCGGGGAGCTGTTTTTT.

This clone was detected only a few times. This chain connects TRBV7-6 to TRBJ2-2, with TRBD2 identical over 7 bases. The J segment lost 4 bases and the V segment lost 5 bases, leaving 4 bases of the junction unmatched. The germline V gene encodes CDR1 SGHVS and CDR2 FNYEAQ. The CDR3 sequence is 14 residues long. The DNA of the CDR3 is TGTGCCAGCAGCGCCACTAGCGTCACCGGGGAGCTGTTTTTT. As protein: CASSATSVTGELFF.

This clone was counted only a few times. The rearrangement joins TRBV7-8 to TRBJ2-7; D is perhaps TRBD1 (6 bases). CDR3 size: 17 residues. V shed 1 base and J shed 0 bases, with 16 bases lying between them. Germline CDR1 reads SGHVS; CDR2 reads FQNEAQ. The CDR3 DNA reads as TGTGCCAGCAGCTTAGACCCCGGGACATACTCCTCCTACGAGCAGTACTTC. Encoded protein: CASSLDPGTYSSYEQYF.